This TCR beta chain was sequenced in a study of blood T cell repertoires in COVID-19 (dated by TCRdb to the early 2020s). The study in broad terms: The collaborator samples originated in the United States, Italy and Spain and spanned the acute and convalescent phases of COVID-19. The material from the prospective study consisted of cDNA or gDNA derived from T cells, B-cell-depleted T cells, or PBMCs. The dataset comprised deeply sampled blood TCRbeta repertoires from subjects exposed to, actively infected with, or recovered from COVID-19. The repertoires were made available in a free public database intended to serve as a resource for research on the immune response to SARS-CoV-2. Samples were obtained from the ongoing ImmuneRACE study (first 160 participants) and from 1,254 subjects provided by 6 global collaborators. Sample metadata almost always included a de-identified subject ID, COVID-19 status, age in years and sex. Where available, HLA class I and class II types were taken from metadata supplied by the sample provider and were not determined by assay-based typing. Overall study outcomes, separate from this receptor: How much clinical and demographic metadata was included differed by source and by participant, and the metadata was provided uncurated.

This clone showed up just once. The specificity of this receptor is unknown. Per-base quality was not reported, and no clone a single base away is much larger than it. The immunoSEQ Assay, a bias-controlled multiplex PCR, was used to amplify TCRbeta CDR3 regions from genomic DNA. As for the original processing: The number of nucleated cells in each sample was estimated by amplification of reference gene primers within the assay. To quantify the absolute abundance of each unique TCRbeta CDR3 rearrangement, sequence reads were collapsed and filtered. Productive Simpson clonality was computed per sample as the square root of Simpson's diversity index over productive rearrangements. TCRdb stores this immuneACCESS table with in-frame sequences only. Part of the clones is absent; in the studies checked, under half of the shortfall reflects unresolved V genes, and no reason is known for the rest. D and trimming come from the DNA, and the V and J calls and clone size come from that table. Within this sample are hundreds of thousands of clones, with just over 85% of them counted one time only. The ten biggest clones cover approximately 1.4% of the sample.

Each collaborating institution followed its own protocols to collect whole blood in K2EDTA tubes. Collaborator samples were shipped for TCRbeta analysis as frozen whole blood, isolated PBMCs, or DNA extracted from either sample type. Sequences SEHNR (CDR1) and FQNEAQ (CDR2) are obtained from the germline V gene (reference sequence). From cysteine to phenylalanine, the CDR3 is 13 amino acids long. Solely the CDR3 DNA is kept, with 39 bases framed from the first base. Trimming removed 5 bases from V and 7 bases from J, leaving 12 bases between the germline ends. Material for sequencing was peripheral blood. The chain is encoded by TRBV7-9 joined to TRBJ2-1; a weak D assignment points to TRBD1 (5 bases agree). This sequence originates from a woman in her twenties or thirties with active or convalescent COVID-19. This receptor carries the CDR3 CASSKSQGNEQFF. The DNA reads as follows: TGTGCCAGCAGCAAATCGCAGGGAAATGAGCAGTTCTTC.